One and the same sample provided the 20 T cell receptor beta chains below, sequenced in a study of T cells after yellow fever vaccination. Each CDR3 protein gets one entry after TCRdb re-called the 5' RACE reads with MiXCR. Counted here are about 240,000 distinct CDR3 sequences, about 7.1% occurring once; the ten biggest clones make up 0.85%. The sample consisted of CD4+ T cells sorted from PBMCs, taken 15 days after the yellow fever booster vaccination. The receptors stem from a man aged 30 to 45 who received the YFV17D yellow fever vaccine.

V usage is TRBV7-9 and J usage is TRBJ2-7; D unclear. The germline CDR1 and CDR2 sequences are SEHNR and FQNEAQ (reference sequence). V was trimmed by 0 bases and J by 4 bases, leaving 10 bases between them. CDR3 length: 14 amino acids. CDR3 bases: TGTGCCAGCAGCTTAGCGTATGGATTTTACGAGCAGTACTTC. Its protein is CASSLAYGFYEQYF.

In its sample, this clonotype was seen many times. The J gene is TRBJ2-3, the V gene TRBV29-1, with 13 nucleotides matching TRBD2. V gave up 7 bases and J gave up 5 bases; unmatched junction bases: 6. The germline V gene has CDR1 SQVTM and CDR2 ANQGSEA. This CDR3 region has 14 residues. The CDR3: CSGGLAGAKDTQYF. CDR3 DNA: TGCAGCGGAGGACTAGCGGGAGCCAAAGATACGCAGTATTTT.

The sample holds many counts of this clonotype. The V and J genes are TRBV7-7 and TRBJ2-1; TRBD2 agrees at 9 bases. CDR1 is SSHAT and CDR2 is FNYEAQ in the germline V gene (reference sequence). V lost 3 bases to trimming and J lost 2 bases; unmatched junction nucleotides: 5. CDR3 length: 16 amino acids. The CDR3 coding sequence is TGTGCCAGCAGCTTGTCTAGCGGGGCTACCTACAATGAGCAGTTCTTC. Protein sequence: CASSLSSGATYNEQFF.

CDR3 coding DNA: TGTGCCAGCAGCTACCGGGACATCCCGTTCTTC. It encodes CASSYRDIPFF. The V call is TRBV5-6, the J call TRBJ2-1; the D gene is possibly TRBD1 (6 bases). This CDR3 is 11 amino acids long. The ends were cut back, 3 bases at V and 15 bases at J, with 13 bases in the middle. Germline CDR1 reads SGHDT; CDR2 reads YYEEEE.

This clonotype was found a few times. V and J are TRBV7-3 and TRBJ2-2; no firm D call. This CDR3 is built from 15 residues. Germline loops: CDR1 SGHTA, CDR2 FQGTGA. Trimming took 3 bases from V and 5 from J, leaving 13 bases between them. The CDR3 DNA is TGTGCCAGCAGCTTGGGCAGATGGAATACCGGGGAGCTGTTTTTT. It specifies CASSLGRWNTGELFF. The full variable domain, rest sourced from reference TRBV7-3 and TRBJ2-2, is GAGVSQTPSNKVTEKGKYVELRCDPISGHTALYWYRQSLGQGPEFLIYFQGTGAADDSGLPNDRFFAVRPEGSVSTLKIQRTERGDSAVYLCASSLGRWNTGELFFGEGSRLTVL.

This clonotype showed up just a few times. The chain is built from TRBV18 and TRBJ2-7; 9 nucleotides line up with TRBD1. The CDR3 sequence is 14 residues long. V was clipped by 2 bases and J by 7 bases; unmatched bases: 6. CDR1 is KGHSH, CDR2 LQKENI, per germline. Here the CDR3 DNA reads TGTGCCAGCTCACCAGGGACAGGGTCTCGAGAGCAGTACTTC. As protein: CASSPGTGSREQYF.

This clonotype has only a few counts. The J gene is TRBJ2-3, the V gene TRBV5-1, with a tentative D call TRBD1 (5 bases). V was cut by 3 bases and J by 6 bases, with 17 bases left in between. CDR1 and CDR2 (germline): SGHRS, YFSETQ. This CDR3 has 15 residues. CDR3 in amino acids: CASSSGKVDTDTQYF. The CDR3 nucleotides are TGCGCCAGCAGCTCTGGGAAGGTGGACACGGATACGCAGTATTTT.

Only a few counts were recorded for this clonotype. The chain joins TRBV3-1 to TRBJ1-1; D gene uncertain. The CDR3 consists of 14 residues. Trimming cost V 7 bases and J 6 bases, with 18 bases left between them. CDR1 is LGHDT and CDR2 is YNNKEL in the germline V gene (reference sequence). The CDR3 reads CASTQSGPGAEAFF. The CDR3 region has the DNA TGTGCCAGCACCCAGAGTGGCCCTGGGGCTGAAGCTTTCTTT.

The gene calls are TRBV20-1 and TRBJ2-3; no clear D. The CDR3 loop spans 14 amino acids. Germline-derived CDR1 and CDR2 are DFQATT and SNEGSKA (reference sequence). The V and J ends lost 1 base and 4 bases respectively, with 12 bases between them. The CDR3 region has the DNA TGCAGTGCTAGAGGAGTAGCTAGAGCAGATACGCAGTATTTT. It specifies CSARGVARADTQYF.

The chain joins TRBV18 to TRBJ1-2, with a possible D match to TRBD1 (6 bases). The CDR3 spans 13 residues. Per germline, CDR1 KGHSH and CDR2 LQKENI. The ends were cut back, 4 bases at V and 10 bases at J, with 16 bases in the middle. CDR3 amino acids: CASSQDRGPNYTF. The CDR3 bases are TGTGCCAGCTCACAGGACAGAGGACCAAACTACACCTTC.

The table lists this clonotype with a few counts. The V gene is TRBV6-5, the J gene TRBJ2-1; 13 bases match TRBD2. Losses at the gene ends were 4 bases for V and 7 bases for J; bases not matched to a gene: 10. The CDR3 extends over 17 amino acids. The germline gives CDR1 MNHEY, CDR2 SVGAGI. The CDR3 DNA is TGTGCCAGCAGTTGGAAAAGGACTAGCGGGAGCCGGAATGAGCAGTTCTTC. The encoded protein is CASSWKRTSGSRNEQFF.

The J gene is TRBJ2-5, the V gene TRBV6-5; TRBD1 might be the D (5 bases). Germline-derived CDR1 and CDR2 are MNHEY and SVGAGI. CDR3 size: 14 residues. Trimming took 6 bases from V and 3 from J, leaving 14 bases between them. The CDR3 protein is CASRIPKGKETQYF. The CDR3, as DNA: TGTGCCAGCAGGATCCCAAAGGGGAAAGAGACCCAGTACTTC.

This clonotype was observed a few times. The chain uses TRBV12-3 or TRBV12-4 and TRBJ2-7; D is perhaps TRBD2 (5 bases). The germline V and J ends were trimmed by 3 bases and 7 bases, with 13 bases remaining between them. CDR3 size: 13 residues. The CDR3 region is CASSFLRVWEQYF. The CDR3 bases are TGTGCCAGCAGTTTTTTGAGGGTCTGGGAGCAGTACTTC.

The J gene is TRBJ2-1, the V gene TRBV5-1, with TRBD2 matching over 16 bases. The ends lost 0 bases at V and 10 bases at J; junction bases unmatched: 4. CDR1 SGHRS and CDR2 YFSETQ come from the germline V gene. This CDR3 comprises 16 residues. In DNA form, the CDR3 reads TGCGCCAGCAGCTTGGTTATGGGACTAGCGGGAGGGGAGCAGTTCTTC. As protein: CASSLVMGLAGGEQFF.

Concerning this clonotype: One junction end disagrees with the germline gene, perhaps due to a read error. The chain recombines TRBV20-1 with TRBJ1-4, with D perhaps matching TRBD1 (5 bases). CDR1 and CDR2 (germline): DFQATT, SNEGSKA (reference sequence). The CDR3 length is 14 residues. As DNA, the CDR3 is TGCAGTGCAAGAGAGGGGTCAACTAATGAAAAACTGTTTTTT. Translation: CSAREGSTNEKLFF.

This clonotype was detected ten times or more. The chain combines TRBV10-3 with TRBJ2-5, with TRBD2 as a possible D gene (5 bases). This CDR3 contains 13 residues. Germline CDR1 is ENHRY and CDR2 is SYGVKD. Deletions cut 4 bases from V and 2 bases from J, with 8 bases between. CDR3 region: CAISGTAQETQYF. The CDR3 DNA follows: TGTGCCATCAGTGGGACTGCTCAAGAGACCCAGTACTTC.

At least ten counts were recorded for this clonotype. The V call is TRBV3-1, the J call TRBJ2-5, with D uncertain. Trimming took off 5 bases at V and 2 bases at J, with 9 bases between the two ends. Germline CDR1 is LGHDT and CDR2 is YNNKEL (reference sequence). The CDR3 extends over 13 amino acids. The CDR3 here is CASSNSPQETQYF. For the CDR3, the DNA is TGTGCCAGCAGCAATAGCCCTCAAGAGACCCAGTACTTC.

This sequence joins TRBV27 and TRBJ2-3; perhaps D is TRBD1 or TRBD2 (7 bases each). V lost 6 bases and J 6 bases, leaving 25 bases between the germline ends. The CDR3 is 17 residues long. Germline lookup yields CDR1 MNHEY and CDR2 SMNVEV (reference sequence). In DNA, the CDR3 is TGTGCCAGCAGCCCCAGGGGGGGCGGGAGCCTTGGGGATACGCAGTATTTT. Translated, it gives CASSPRGGGSLGDTQYF.

This clonotype was seen repeatedly, ten times or more. The V gene is TRBV20-1, the J gene TRBJ2-1; 8 bases align to TRBD2. Germline-derived CDR1 and CDR2 are DFQATT and SNEGSKA (reference sequence). CDR3 length: 17 residues. Trimming cost V 2 bases and J 0 bases; bases outside gene matches: 9. The CDR3 sequence: CSARSGSALSSYNEQFF. The CDR3, as DNA: TGCAGTGCTAGAAGCGGGAGCGCGTTGAGCTCCTACAATGAGCAGTTCTTC.

This clonotype has a count of ten or more. The V call is TRBV5-1, the J call TRBJ2-5, with TRBD2 matching over 12 bases. The junction had 15 bases not matched to a gene; V was cut back by 4 bases and J by 5 bases. The CDR3 totals 18 residues. The germline gives CDR1 SGHRS, CDR2 YFSETQ. The chain's CDR3 is CASSPRIKTSGRSETQYF. CDR3 nucleotides: TGCGCCAGCAGCCCTAGAATAAAGACTAGCGGGAGATCTGAGACCCAGTACTTC. The entire variable domain, with the rest obtained from reference TRBV5-1 and TRBJ2-5, is as follows: KAGVTQTPRYLIKTRGQQVTLSCSPISGHRSVSWYQQTPGQGLQFLFEYFSETQRNKGNFPGRFSGRQFSNSRSEMNVSTLELGDSALYLCASSPRIKTSGRSETQYFGPGTRLLVL.